The 3 T cell receptor beta chains given below trace back to one sample, sequenced in a study of OX40 agonist ivuxolimab in advanced cancers. Data came from immunoSEQ multiplex PCR; TCRdb stores just in-frame clones and leaves some out. The repertoire has about 100,000 clones, roughly nine tenths of them found once; the top ten carry approximately 0.3%. Sequencing used CD4+ or CD8+ T cells sorted from blood, obtained in a trial of the OX40 agonist ivuxolimab. The receptors were sampled from an adult with an advanced solid tumor such as melanoma, head and neck, liver or kidney cancer.

The rearrangement links TRBV19 to TRBJ1-5; D perhaps matches TRBD1 (6 bases). CDR3 length equals 14 residues. Germline V gene sequence: CDR1 LNHDA, CDR2 SQIVND (reference sequence). V shed 8 bases and J shed 0 bases, with 11 bases lying between them. The CDR3 bases are TGTGCCAGTGCGACAGGCTATAGCAATCAGCCCCAGCATTTT. This encodes CASATGYSNQPQHF.

This chain connects TRBV7-2 to TRBJ2-4; 7 nucleotides match TRBD1. V dropped 1 base and J dropped 8; count of bases not matched to a gene: 2. Germline assignment: CDR1 SGHTA and CDR2 FQGNSA. The length of the CDR3 is 13 residues. The CDR3 region is CASSLVQGDIQYF. The CDR3 nucleotides read TGTGCCAGCAGCTTAGTCCAGGGGGACATTCAGTACTTC.

This clone appeared once. The V call is TRBV10-2, the J call TRBJ1-3; 7 bases align to TRBD1. Germline V lookup: CDR1 WSHSY, CDR2 SAAADI. The CDR3 length is 16 residues. The junction had 8 bases not matched to a gene; V was cut back by 2 bases and J by 4 bases. DNA for the CDR3: TGCGCCAGCAGTGAGGCCGACAGGGTTCAGGGAAACACCATATATTTT. Residues: CASSEADRVQGNTIYF.